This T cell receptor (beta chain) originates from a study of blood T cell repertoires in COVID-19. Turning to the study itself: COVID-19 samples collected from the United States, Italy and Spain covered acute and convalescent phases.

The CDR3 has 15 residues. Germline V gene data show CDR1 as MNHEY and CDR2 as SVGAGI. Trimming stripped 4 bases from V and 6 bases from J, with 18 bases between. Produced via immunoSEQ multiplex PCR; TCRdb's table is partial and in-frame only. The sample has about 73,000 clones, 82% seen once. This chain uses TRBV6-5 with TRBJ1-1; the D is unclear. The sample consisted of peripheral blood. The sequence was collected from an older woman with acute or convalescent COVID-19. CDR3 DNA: TGTGCCAGCAGTTTACGACACCGTTCCGCGCCTGAAGCTTTCTTT. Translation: CASSLRHRSAPEAFF.